Listed below are T cell receptor beta chains from one sample, sequenced in a study of human T cells and chemical hapten exposure. One entry per CDR3 protein, called by TCRdb with MiXCR from the RACE reads. The data hold about 380,000 distinct CDR3 sequences, with about 4.8% observed a single time. The source was whole blood, collected in connection with sensitization to the hapten diphenylcyclopropenone (DPC). The receptor source for this set is a woman aged 45-60 years with alopecia areata. Some clones in this sample may be carry-over from other donors' samples. The CDR3 runs from the conserved cysteine through the conserved F or W. A D gene is named only where the DNA matches it firmly. Some rows mark clone size as missing; the rest say once, few, many or name a class of expanded clone.

TRBV3-1	many	TRBJ2-3	TRBD2	TGTGCCAGCAGCCCCACTAGCGGGGGTGGGGATACGCAGTATTTT	CASSPTSGGGDTQYF
TRBV29-1	-	TRBJ2-5	TRBD1	TGCAGCGCAAGAGGGACAGGCGATGGGGAGACCCAGTACTTC	CSARGTGDGETQYF
TRBV7-9	many	TRBJ2-5	TRBD2	TGTGCCAGCAACCCGACTAGCGGGGGCCCGATGCAGTACTTC	CASNPTSGGPMQYF
TRBV6-5	-	TRBJ1-2	-	TGTGCCAGCAGCTCTACTTCATCCAGCTATGGCTACACCTTC	CASSSTSSSYGYTF
TRBV3-1	few	TRBJ1-2	-	TGTGCCAGCAGCCAACTGACAGGTTTCGGCTATGGCTACACCTTC	CASSQLTGFGYGYTF
TRBV7-9	-	TRBJ1-1	-	TGTGCCAGCAGCCAGGGACACCGAGGGAACACTGAAGCTTTCTTT	CASSQGHRGNTEAFF
TRBV20-1	many	TRBJ2-1	-	TGCAGTGCTAGAGATCCCCAGGGCTCCTACAATGAGCAGTTCTTC	CSARDPQGSYNEQFF
TRBV13	few	TRBJ2-1	-	TGTGCCAGCAGCTTAGGAACGGGCCTAGCTACCTACAATGAGCAGTTCTTC	CASSLGTGLATYNEQFF
TRBV4-2	many	TRBJ2-7	-	TGTGCCAGCAGCCTCCCCGGAGAAGCCTACGAGCAGTACTTC	CASSLPGEAYEQYF
TRBV7-2	many	TRBJ2-6	TRBD2	TGTGCCAGCAGCTTACTAAGCGGGGGGTTCAACGTCCTGACTTTC	CASSLLSGGFNVLTF
TRBV28	many	TRBJ2-3	-	TGTGCCAGCAGTTTACCGGGGGAGGTAAATACGCAGTATTTT	CASSLPGEVNTQYF